The rows below give T cell receptor beta chains drawn from one sample of a study of T cells after somatic rescue of genetic block. Measured with immunoSEQ multiplex PCR; TCRdb has only the in-frame clones, and not every one. The sample holds some 14,000 clones, under 80% seen once. The sequenced sample consisted of peripheral blood mononuclear cells (PBMCs). These receptors originate from a man younger than 35. CDR3s include the opening cysteine and the closing phenylalanine or tryptophan. The D gene is left open where the match is weak. The size of a clone is reported for some rows only, either as once, few or many, or as a class for expanded clones.

J: TRBJ2-7; length: 15; size: once; D: TRBD1; V: TRBV6-5; DNA: TGTGCCAGCAGCCGACAGGGTTTGGGCTCCTACGAGCAGTACTTC; CDR3: CASSRQGLGSYEQYF
J: TRBJ2-7; length: 16; size: -; D: TRBD1; V: TRBV28; DNA: TGTGCCAGCAGTTTGCGGGACAGGGTCCCTCTCTACGAGCAGTACTTC; CDR3: CASSLRDRVPLYEQYF
J: TRBJ1-1; length: 14; size: -; D: -; V: TRBV18; DNA: TGTGCCAGCTCACCGAGACAGATGAACACTGAAGCTTTCTTT; CDR3: CASSPRQMNTEAFF
J: TRBJ2-7; length: 18; size: -; D: -; V: TRBV9; DNA: TGTGCCAGCCACGCCACACCCCGGACAGAGGACCTCTCCTACGAGCAGTACTTC; CDR3: CASHATPRTEDLSYEQYF
J: TRBJ2-1; length: 19; size: few; D: TRBD2; V: TRBV4-1; DNA: TGCGCCAGCAGCCAAGACCCTAGCGGAGTGGGACGGGGCTACAATGAGCAGTTCTTC; CDR3: CASSQDPSGVGRGYNEQFF
J: TRBJ2-7; length: 15; size: -; D: TRBD2; V: TRBV7-2; DNA: TGTGCCAGCAGCTTTTCTGGGACTAGCGGCTACGAGCAGTACTTC; CDR3: CASSFSGTSGYEQYF
J: TRBJ1-4; length: 16; size: -; D: -; V: TRBV12-2; DNA: TGTGCAAGTCGCTTAGCGCGGAGGGGGGCGGATGAAAAACTGTTTTTT; CDR3: CASRLARRGADEKLFF
J: TRBJ2-6; length: 15; size: -; D: -; V: TRBV10-2; DNA: TGCGCCAGCAGTGACGGCGCATCTGGGGCCAACGTCCTGACTTTC; CDR3: CASSDGASGANVLTF
J: TRBJ1-4; length: 13; size: -; D: TRBD1; V: TRBV27; DNA: TGTGCCAGCAGAGACAGGGCCAGGGCAAAACTGTTTTTT; CDR3: CASRDRARAKLFF
J: TRBJ2-1; length: 18; size: -; D: -; V: TRBV27; DNA: TGTGCCAGCAGTTTATCTGGCCTTGACGCCCCCCCCTACAATGAGCAGTTCTTC; CDR3: CASSLSGLDAPPYNEQFF
J: TRBJ2-5; length: 15; size: -; D: TRBD2; V: TRBV10-2; DNA: TGCGCCAGCAGTCCAGTAGCGGGAGCTATAGAGACCCAGTACTTC; CDR3: CASSPVAGAIETQYF
J: TRBJ2-1; length: 15; size: -; D: TRBD1; V: TRBV6-5; DNA: TGTGCCAGCGGAAAGGACAGGGGTGGGTACAATGAGCAGTTCTTC; CDR3: CASGKDRGGYNEQFF
J: TRBJ2-6; length: 17; size: -; D: -; V: TRBV27; DNA: TGTGCCAGCAGTTTACCCAACAGGGCCTCTGGGGCCAACGTCCTGACTTTC; CDR3: CASSLPNRASGANVLTF
J: TRBJ2-1; length: 14; size: -; D: -; V: TRBV19; DNA: TGTGCCAGTAAAAGTCTCCCCTCCTACAATGAGCAGTTCTTC; CDR3: CASKSLPSYNEQFF
J: TRBJ2-2; length: 10; size: -; D: -; V: TRBV9; DNA: TGTGCCAGCGGCACCGGGGAGCTGTTTTTT; CDR3: CASGTGELFF
J: TRBJ2-4; length: 14; size: -; D: -; V: TRBV29-1; DNA: TGCAGCGTTCAGTCAACAGGGACCAAAAACATTCAGTACTTC; CDR3: CSVQSTGTKNIQYF
J: TRBJ1-2; length: 15; size: few; D: TRBD1; V: TRBV28; DNA: TGTGCCAGCAGTTTAGACAGGGGGCGCGTCTATGGCTACACCTTC; CDR3: CASSLDRGRVYGYTF
J: TRBJ1-2; length: 12; size: few; D: -; V: TRBV6-6; DNA: TGTGCCAGCACCAGGCAGGGGTATGGCTACACCTTC; CDR3: CASTRQGYGYTF
J: TRBJ1-4; length: 15; size: -; D: -; V: TRBV10-3; DNA: TGTGCCATCAGTGAGTCACTGAAAACTAATGAAAAACTGTTTTTT; CDR3: CAISESLKTNEKLFF
J: TRBJ2-7; length: 14; size: -; D: -; V: TRBV28; DNA: TGTGCCAGTGGAACGGGGCTCAGCTCCTACGAGCAGTACTTC; CDR3: CASGTGLSSYEQYF
J: TRBJ1-3; length: 15; size: -; D: -; V: TRBV7-9; DNA: TGTGCCAGCAGCTTGTCCCGACTTTTAGGAAACACCATATATTTT; CDR3: CASSLSRLLGNTIYF
J: TRBJ2-2; length: 17; size: -; D: -; V: TRBV15; DNA: TGTGCCACCAGCAGAGTAGGCCTCTACCCGAACACCGGGGAGCTGTTTTTT; CDR3: CATSRVGLYPNTGELFF
J: TRBJ2-5; length: 11; size: -; D: -; V: TRBV6-5; DNA: TGTGCCAGCAGTTACATGGGGACCCAGTACTTC; CDR3: CASSYMGTQYF
J: TRBJ2-3; length: 13; size: -; D: -; V: TRBV7-9; DNA: TGTGCCAGCAGGTTAACCAACGGGGACACGCAGTATTTT; CDR3: CASRLTNGDTQYF
J: TRBJ2-5; length: 12; size: -; D: -; V: TRBV6-6; DNA: TGTGCCAGCAGTTACTCCCTAGAGACCCAGTACTTC; CDR3: CASSYSLETQYF
J: TRBJ2-2; length: 16; size: -; D: -; V: TRBV18; DNA: TGTGCCAGCTCACCCTCGAAACTCCCAGGGACCGGGGAGCTGTTTTTT; CDR3: CASSPSKLPGTGELFF
J: TRBJ2-3; length: 14; size: -; D: TRBD2; V: TRBV7-3; DNA: TGTGCCAGCACGATAGCGGGGGGCACAGATACGCAGTATTTT; CDR3: CASTIAGGTDTQYF
J: TRBJ2-3; length: 13; size: -; D: TRBD1; V: TRBV5-1; DNA: TGCGCCAGCAGCCCTGGGACAGCAGATACGCAGTATTTT; CDR3: CASSPGTADTQYF
J: TRBJ1-3; length: 15; size: few; D: TRBD1; V: TRBV19; DNA: TGTGCCAGTAGTACCGACAGGGTCCTTGGAAACACCATATATTTT; CDR3: CASSTDRVLGNTIYF
J: TRBJ2-5; length: 12; size: once; D: TRBD2; V: TRBV19; DNA: TGTGCCAGTAGCGGGAGGGGAGAGACCCAGTACTTC; CDR3: CASSGRGETQYF
J: TRBJ1-1; length: 15; size: -; D: -; V: TRBV6-6; DNA: TGTGCCAGCAGCTTCGACAACTTGCTCGACACTGAAGCTTTCTTT; CDR3: CASSFDNLLDTEAFF
J: TRBJ2-1; length: 20; size: -; D: -; V: TRBV7-3; DNA: TGTGCCAGCAGCTTAAGGGGACTGACTGTCCGGGGCCCTATGGACAATGAGCAGTTCTTC; CDR3: CASSLRGLTVRGPMDNEQFF
J: TRBJ2-7; length: 14; size: -; D: -; V: TRBV9; DNA: TGTGCCAGCAGCGTAGGTCCTAGGTCCTACGAGCAGTACTTC; CDR3: CASSVGPRSYEQYF
J: TRBJ2-1; length: 13; size: -; D: TRBD2; V: TRBV6-4; DNA: TGTGCCAGCAGTGGGGAGGGATACAATGAGCAGTTCTTC; CDR3: CASSGEGYNEQFF
J: TRBJ2-7; length: 14; size: -; D: -; V: TRBV11-2; DNA: TGTGCCAGCAGCTTAGAGCCAGGGCCATACGAGCAGTACTTC; CDR3: CASSLEPGPYEQYF
J: TRBJ2-3; length: 15; size: few; D: TRBD1; V: TRBV7-7; DNA: TGTGCTAGCAGCCTCGGGACAGGGGTTACAGATACGCAGTATTTT; CDR3: CASSLGTGVTDTQYF
J: TRBJ2-3; length: 13; size: -; D: -; V: TRBV11-2; DNA: TGTGCCAGCAGCTTAGTAATACAGGATACGCAGTATTTT; CDR3: CASSLVIQDTQYF
J: TRBJ2-5; length: 14; size: medium-sized; D: -; V: TRBV5-1; DNA: TGCGCCAGCAACGTTGGGGCAGTGCAAGAGACCCAGTACTTC; CDR3: CASNVGAVQETQYF
J: TRBJ2-5; length: 14; size: -; D: -; V: TRBV4-2; DNA: TGTGCCAGCAGCCAGGGGGGAGCTGGATACGTGCAGTACTTC; CDR3: CASSQGGAGYVQYF
J: TRBJ1-4; length: 16; size: once; D: TRBD1; V: TRBV5-1; DNA: TGCGCCAGCAGCCCGGGACAGGGGGCAACTAATGAAAAACTGTTTTTT; CDR3: CASSPGQGATNEKLFF
J: TRBJ2-2; length: 18; size: once; D: -; V: TRBV11-2; DNA: TGTGCCAGCAGCTTGCTTCCTTGGACGGGGAAGAACACCGGGGAGCTGTTTTTT; CDR3: CASSLLPWTGKNTGELFF
J: TRBJ2-7; length: 14; size: few; D: -; V: TRBV6-6; DNA: TGTGCCAGCAGTTACTCGGAGGGCACCTACGAGCAGTACTTC; CDR3: CASSYSEGTYEQYF
J: TRBJ2-7; length: 16; size: -; D: TRBD2; V: TRBV5-1; DNA: TGCGCCAGCAGCCCGGGACTAGCGGGGGTCTCCTACGAGCAGTACTTC; CDR3: CASSPGLAGVSYEQYF
J: TRBJ2-7; length: 12; size: -; D: -; V: TRBV5-1; DNA: TGCGCCAGCAGCCCAGCCGGGGGCGAGCAGTACTTC; CDR3: CASSPAGGEQYF
J: TRBJ2-5; length: 15; size: few; D: TRBD2; V: TRBV5-1; DNA: TGCGCCAGCAGCTTGTGGCCGGGAGGCACGGAGACCCAGTACTTC; CDR3: CASSLWPGGTETQYF
J: TRBJ1-2; length: 13; size: few; D: -; V: TRBV27; DNA: TGTGCCAGCAGTTCCGGGAGTGGTCATGGCTACACCTTC; CDR3: CASSSGSGHGYTF
J: TRBJ2-4; length: 16; size: -; D: TRBD1; V: TRBV6-1; DNA: TGTGCCAGCAGTGGGACAGGGCTGGTGGCCAAAAACATTCAGTACTTC; CDR3: CASSGTGLVAKNIQYF
J: TRBJ2-7; length: 14; size: -; D: -; V: TRBV27; DNA: TGTGCCAGCAGCCGCCGGGACGGGACTTACGAGCAGTACTTC; CDR3: CASSRRDGTYEQYF
J: TRBJ2-1; length: 14; size: -; D: TRBD1; V: TRBV6-5; DNA: TGTGCCAGCAGTTACGGGGACAGGGGATACGAGCAGTTCTTC; CDR3: CASSYGDRGYEQFF
J: TRBJ1-1; length: 12; size: -; D: -; V: TRBV19; DNA: TGTGCCAGTAGTATCCGACAAACTGAAGCTTTCTTT; CDR3: CASSIRQTEAFF
J: TRBJ2-3; length: 19; size: -; D: -; V: TRBV6-4; DNA: TGTGCCAGCAGTGACACCGAACGAGGACCCCGGGCTAGCACAGATACGCAGTATTTT; CDR3: CASSDTERGPRASTDTQYF
J: TRBJ2-2; length: 18; size: -; D: -; V: TRBV13; DNA: TGTGCCAGCAGCTTCTCCCGGGGTAAAGTATCAGACACCGGGGAGCTGTTTTTT; CDR3: CASSFSRGKVSDTGELFF
J: TRBJ2-3; length: 15; size: -; D: -; V: TRBV7-9; DNA: TGTGCCAGCAGCTTACCGGGTGTGGGCACAGATACGCAGTATTTT; CDR3: CASSLPGVGTDTQYF
J: TRBJ2-3; length: 13; size: -; D: -; V: TRBV7-2; DNA: TGTGCCAGCAGCCCTTTGGGGGCAGATACGCAGTATTTT; CDR3: CASSPLGADTQYF
J: TRBJ1-2; length: 16; size: -; D: -; V: TRBV5-1; DNA: TGCGCCAGCAGCCCTGCTAACTCGTGGGCCCCTCAGGGCTACACCTTC; CDR3: CASSPANSWAPQGYTF
J: TRBJ2-3; length: 15; size: once; D: -; V: TRBV5-1; DNA: TGCGCCAGCAGCCCCCCAGGCCTCAGCACAGATACGCAGTATTTT; CDR3: CASSPPGLSTDTQYF
J: TRBJ2-1; length: 16; size: -; D: -; V: TRBV9; DNA: TGTGCCAGCAGCGTTAGTCGGGGGGCGCTCTACAATGAGCAGTTCTTC; CDR3: CASSVSRGALYNEQFF
J: TRBJ1-2; length: 15; size: -; D: -; V: TRBV4-1; DNA: TGCGCCAGCACCCAAGTAGTAGGACAGAACTATGGCTACACCTTC; CDR3: CASTQVVGQNYGYTF